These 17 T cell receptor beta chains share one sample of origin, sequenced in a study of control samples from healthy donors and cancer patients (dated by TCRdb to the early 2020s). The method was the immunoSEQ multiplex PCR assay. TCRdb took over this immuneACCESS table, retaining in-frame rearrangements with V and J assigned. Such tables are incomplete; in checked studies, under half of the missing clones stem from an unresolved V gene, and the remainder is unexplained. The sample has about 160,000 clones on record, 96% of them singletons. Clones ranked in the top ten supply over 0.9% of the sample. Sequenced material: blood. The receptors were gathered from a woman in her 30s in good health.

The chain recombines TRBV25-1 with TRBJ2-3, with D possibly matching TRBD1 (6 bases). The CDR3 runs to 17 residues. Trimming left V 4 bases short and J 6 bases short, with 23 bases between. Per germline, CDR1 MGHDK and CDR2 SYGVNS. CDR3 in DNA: TGTGCCAGCAGTGGCCGATCGCAGGGGCGTGGAATGGATACGCAGTATTTT. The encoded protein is CASSGRSQGRGMDTQYF.

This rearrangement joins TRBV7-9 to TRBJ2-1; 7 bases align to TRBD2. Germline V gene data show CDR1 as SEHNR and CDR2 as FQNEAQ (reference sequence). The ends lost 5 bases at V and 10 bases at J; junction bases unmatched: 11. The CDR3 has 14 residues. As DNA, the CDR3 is TGTGCCAGCAGCATCATCAGGACTAGAGAAGAGCAGTTCTTC. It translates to CASSIIRTREEQFF.

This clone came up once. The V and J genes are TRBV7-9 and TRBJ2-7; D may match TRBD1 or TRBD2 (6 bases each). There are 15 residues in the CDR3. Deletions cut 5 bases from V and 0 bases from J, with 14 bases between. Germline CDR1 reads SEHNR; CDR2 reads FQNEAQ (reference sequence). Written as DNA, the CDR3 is TGTGCCAGCAGCCTCGGACAGACTAGCTCCTACGAGCAGTACTTC. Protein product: CASSLGQTSSYEQYF. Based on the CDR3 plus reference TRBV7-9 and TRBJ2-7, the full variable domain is DTGVSQNPRHKITKRGQNVTFRCDPISEHNRLYWYRQTLGQGPEFLTYFQNEAQLEKSRLLSDRFSAERPKGSFSTLEIQRTEQGDSAMYLCASSLGQTSSYEQYFGPGTRLTVT.

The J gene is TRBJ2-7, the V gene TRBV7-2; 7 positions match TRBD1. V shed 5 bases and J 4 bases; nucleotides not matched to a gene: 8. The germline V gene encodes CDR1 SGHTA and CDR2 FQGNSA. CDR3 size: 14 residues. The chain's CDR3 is CASSPRGQVYEQYF. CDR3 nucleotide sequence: TGTGCCAGCAGCCCGAGAGGACAGGTATACGAGCAGTACTTC.

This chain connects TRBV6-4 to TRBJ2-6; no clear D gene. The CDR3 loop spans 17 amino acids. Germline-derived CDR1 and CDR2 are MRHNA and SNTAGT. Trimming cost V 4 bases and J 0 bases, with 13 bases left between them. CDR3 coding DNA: TGTGCCAGCAGTGTTGTCGCGCTACACTCTGGGGCCAACGTCCTGACTTTC. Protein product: CASSVVALHSGANVLTF.

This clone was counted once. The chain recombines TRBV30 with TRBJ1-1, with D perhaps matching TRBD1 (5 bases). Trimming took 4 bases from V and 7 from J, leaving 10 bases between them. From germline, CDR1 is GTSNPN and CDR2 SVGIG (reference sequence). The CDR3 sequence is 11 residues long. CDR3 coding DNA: TGTGCCTGGATACAGGCTGGTGAAGCTTTCTTT. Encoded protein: CAWIQAGEAFF.

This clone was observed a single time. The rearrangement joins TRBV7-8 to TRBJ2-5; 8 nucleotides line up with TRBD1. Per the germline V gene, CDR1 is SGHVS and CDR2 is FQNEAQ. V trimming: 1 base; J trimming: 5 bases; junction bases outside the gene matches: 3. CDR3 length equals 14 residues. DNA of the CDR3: TGTGCCAGCAGCTTAGGGACAGGGAGGGAGACCCAGTACTTC. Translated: CASSLGTGRETQYF.

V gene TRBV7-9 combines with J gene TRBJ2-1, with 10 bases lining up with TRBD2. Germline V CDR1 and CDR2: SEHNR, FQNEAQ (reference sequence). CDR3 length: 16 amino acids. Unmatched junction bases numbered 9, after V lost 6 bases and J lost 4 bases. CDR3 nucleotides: TGTGCCAGCAGTTCTTCTAGCGGGGGAGATTACAATGAGCAGTTCTTC. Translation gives CASSSSSGGDYNEQFF.

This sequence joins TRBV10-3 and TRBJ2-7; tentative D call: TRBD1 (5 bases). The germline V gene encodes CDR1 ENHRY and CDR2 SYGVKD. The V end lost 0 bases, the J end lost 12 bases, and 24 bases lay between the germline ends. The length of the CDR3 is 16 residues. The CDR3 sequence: CAISESGASLAPRGYF. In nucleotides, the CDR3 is TGTGCCATCAGTGAGTCAGGGGCTTCCTTGGCTCCAAGAGGGTACTTC.

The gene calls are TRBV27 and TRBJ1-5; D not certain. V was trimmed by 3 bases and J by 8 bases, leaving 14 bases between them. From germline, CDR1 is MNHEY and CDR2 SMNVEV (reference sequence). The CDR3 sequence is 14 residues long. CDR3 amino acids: CASSFGALMEPQHF. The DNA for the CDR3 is TGTGCCAGCAGTTTCGGTGCATTGATGGAGCCCCAGCATTTT.

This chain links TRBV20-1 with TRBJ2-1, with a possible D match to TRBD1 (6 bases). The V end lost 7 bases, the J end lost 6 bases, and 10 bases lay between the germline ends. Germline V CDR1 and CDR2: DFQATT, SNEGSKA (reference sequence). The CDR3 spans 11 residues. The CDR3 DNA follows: TGCAGTGTCCAACAGGGCAATGAGCAGTTCTTC. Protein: CSVQQGNEQFF.

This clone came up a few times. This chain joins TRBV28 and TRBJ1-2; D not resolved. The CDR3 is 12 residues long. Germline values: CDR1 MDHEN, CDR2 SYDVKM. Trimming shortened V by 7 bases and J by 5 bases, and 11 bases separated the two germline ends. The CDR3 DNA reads TGTGCCAGCACCCCTGGCGATTATGGCTACACCTTC. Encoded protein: CASTPGDYGYTF.

The CDR3: CASSDRGTDKNIQYF. The DNA of the CDR3 is TGTGCCAGCAGTGACAGGGGAACGGACAAAAACATTCAGTACTTC. The V and J genes are TRBV28 and TRBJ2-4; 8 positions match TRBD1. V shed 5 bases and J 3 bases; nucleotides not matched to a gene: 6. Per the germline V gene, CDR1 is MDHEN and CDR2 is SYDVKM. The CDR3 totals 15 residues.

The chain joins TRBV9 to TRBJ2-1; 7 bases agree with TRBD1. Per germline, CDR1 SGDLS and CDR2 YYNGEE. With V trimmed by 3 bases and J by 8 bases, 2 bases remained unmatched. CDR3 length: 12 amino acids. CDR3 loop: CASSATGDEQFF. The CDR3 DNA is TGTGCCAGCAGCGCCACAGGGGATGAGCAGTTCTTC.

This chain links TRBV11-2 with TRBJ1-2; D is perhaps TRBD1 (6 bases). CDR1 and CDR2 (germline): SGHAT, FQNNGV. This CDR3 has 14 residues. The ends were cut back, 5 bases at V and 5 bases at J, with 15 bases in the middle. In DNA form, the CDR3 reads TGTGCCAGCAGCCGAGGGGGGTTGCGGTATGGCTACACCTTC. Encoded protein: CASSRGGLRYGYTF. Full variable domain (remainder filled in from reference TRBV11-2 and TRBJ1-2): EAGVAQSPRYKIIEKRQSVAFWCNPISGHATLYWYQQILGQGPKLLIQFQNNGVVDDSQLPKDRFSAERLKGVDSTLKIQPAKLEDSAVYLCASSRGGLRYGYTFGSGTRLTVV.

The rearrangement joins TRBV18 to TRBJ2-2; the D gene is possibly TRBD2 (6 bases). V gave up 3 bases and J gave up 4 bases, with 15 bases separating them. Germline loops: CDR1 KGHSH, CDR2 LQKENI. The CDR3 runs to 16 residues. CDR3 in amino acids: CASSPNPGLSTGELFF. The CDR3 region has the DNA TGTGCCAGCTCACCTAACCCGGGACTCAGCACCGGGGAGCTGTTTTTT.

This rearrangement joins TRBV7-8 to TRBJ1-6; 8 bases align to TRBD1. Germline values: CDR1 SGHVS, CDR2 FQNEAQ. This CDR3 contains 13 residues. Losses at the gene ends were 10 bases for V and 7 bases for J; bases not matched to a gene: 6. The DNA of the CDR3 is TGTGCCACTGGACAGGGTCGAAATTCACCCCTCCACTTT. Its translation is CATGQGRNSPLHF.